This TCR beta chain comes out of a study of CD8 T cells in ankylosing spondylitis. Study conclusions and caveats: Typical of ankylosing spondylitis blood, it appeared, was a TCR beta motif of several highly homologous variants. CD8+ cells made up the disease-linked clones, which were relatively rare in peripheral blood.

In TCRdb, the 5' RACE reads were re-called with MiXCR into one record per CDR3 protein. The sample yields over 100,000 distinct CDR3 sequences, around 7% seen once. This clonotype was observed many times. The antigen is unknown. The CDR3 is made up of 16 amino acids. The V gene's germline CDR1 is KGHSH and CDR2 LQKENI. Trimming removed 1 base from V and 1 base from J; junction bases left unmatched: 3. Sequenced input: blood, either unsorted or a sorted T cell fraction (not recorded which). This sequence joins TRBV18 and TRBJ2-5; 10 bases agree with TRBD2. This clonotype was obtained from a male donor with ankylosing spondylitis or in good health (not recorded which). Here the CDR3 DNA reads TGTGCCAGCTCACCACGCCTAGCGGGAGTCCAAGAGACCCAGTACTTC. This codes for CASSPRLAGVQETQYF.